A selection of T cell receptor beta chains follows, all from one sample in a study of blood T cells in healthy people across ages. TCRdb reprocessed the 5' RACE reads via MiXCR and lists one record per CDR3 protein. Of 750,000 to 1,000,000 distinct CDR3 sequences in the sample, 25% to 30% were seen once. The sample also formed part of further work on T cells of mothers and their children.

Sequencing was performed on blood. Every receptor here comes from a woman in her forties in good health. CDR3s include the opening cysteine and the closing phenylalanine or tryptophan. A D gene is named only where the DNA matches it firmly. Expanded clones are given a class, and other clones once, few, many or no size at all.

CDR3 DNA: TGCGCCAGCAGCCGCCAAGTTCTAAGCAGTTCTAACTATGGCTACACCTTC; CDR3 protein: CASSRQVLSSSNYGYTF; J gene: TRBJ1-2; clone size: .; V gene: TRBV4-3; D gene: .
CDR3 DNA: TGCGCCAGCAGCTCCGGGACAGGGAGGGCAGATACGCAGTATTTT; CDR3 protein: CASSSGTGRADTQYF; J gene: TRBJ2-3; clone size: .; V gene: TRBV5-1; D gene: TRBD1
CDR3 DNA: TGCAGTGCGCTGGGGTACGGAAGAAACATTCAGTACTTC; CDR3 protein: CSALGYGRNIQYF; J gene: TRBJ2-4; clone size: many; V gene: TRBV20-1; D gene: .
CDR3 DNA: TGTGCCAGCGCACCACGCAGTATAATAGATACGCAGTATTTT; CDR3 protein: CASAPRSIIDTQYF; J gene: TRBJ2-3; clone size: .; V gene: TRBV18; D gene: .
CDR3 DNA: TGTGCCAGCAGCTTTGGGCCCGAAGCGGCGGGAAACACCATATATTTT; CDR3 protein: CASSFGPEAAGNTIYF; J gene: TRBJ1-3; clone size: .; V gene: TRBV5-6; D gene: .
CDR3 DNA: TGTGCCAGCAGGCCCGGGACGGTCGGAAACACCATATATTTT; CDR3 protein: CASRPGTVGNTIYF; J gene: TRBJ1-3; clone size: .; V gene: TRBV6-5; D gene: .
CDR3 DNA: TGTGCCAGCGCCGGGACCAGCTACGAGCAGTACTTC; CDR3 protein: CASAGTSYEQYF; J gene: TRBJ2-7; clone size: .; V gene: TRBV2; D gene: .
CDR3 DNA: TGCAGCGTTGCCACCTGGGACCGCCGTAACTATGGCTACACCTTC; CDR3 protein: CSVATWDRRNYGYTF; J gene: TRBJ1-2; clone size: few; V gene: TRBV29-1; D gene: .
CDR3 DNA: TGCAGTGCTAGACAATCGGGGGCGCACCGGGGCACTGAAGCTTTCTTT; CDR3 protein: CSARQSGAHRGTEAFF; J gene: TRBJ1-1; clone size: .; V gene: TRBV20-1; D gene: .
CDR3 DNA: TGTGCCACCCATAGGGGCCACGAAGTCTCTGGGGCCAACGTCCTGACTTTC; CDR3 protein: CATHRGHEVSGANVLTF; J gene: TRBJ2-6; clone size: .; V gene: TRBV25-1; D gene: .
CDR3 DNA: TGTGCCAGTGGACTAGCGGGACCCGGGGGCGTAGAGACCCAGTACTTC; CDR3 protein: CASGLAGPGGVETQYF; J gene: TRBJ2-5; clone size: few; V gene: TRBV28; D gene: TRBD2
CDR3 DNA: TGTGCCAGCAGGTCACAGGGGGCGAATGATCGGCCCCAGCATTTT; CDR3 protein: CASRSQGANDRPQHF; J gene: TRBJ1-5; clone size: .; V gene: TRBV6-2/TRBV6-3; D gene: TRBD1
CDR3 DNA: TGTGCCAGCAGCTTAATGGGAGAGCCGGGGACTGAAGCTTTCTTT; CDR3 protein: CASSLMGEPGTEAFF; J gene: TRBJ1-1; clone size: many; V gene: TRBV7-3; D gene: .
CDR3 DNA: TGTGCCAGCAGCCCCTACGCCGGGGCGCGGAACATTCAGTACTTC; CDR3 protein: CASSPYAGARNIQYF; J gene: TRBJ2-4; clone size: few; V gene: TRBV7-8; D gene: .
CDR3 DNA: TGTGCCAGCAGTTACTCGATGGCTAGGAGTGTGAACACTGAAGCTTTCTTT; CDR3 protein: CASSYSMARSVNTEAFF; J gene: TRBJ1-1; clone size: .; V gene: TRBV6-5; D gene: .
CDR3 DNA: TGCGCCAGCAGCCAAGATTGGGGAGCTAACTATGGCTACACCTTC; CDR3 protein: CASSQDWGANYGYTF; J gene: TRBJ1-2; clone size: many; V gene: TRBV4-1; D gene: .
CDR3 DNA: TGCAGTGCTTTTAGCGGGCTGGAGCTCGAGCAGTACTTC; CDR3 protein: CSAFSGLELEQYF; J gene: TRBJ2-7; clone size: many; V gene: TRBV20-1; D gene: TRBD2
CDR3 DNA: TGTGCCAGCACCCCTTCCCGAGGGGATCTCTATGGCTACACCTTC; CDR3 protein: CASTPSRGDLYGYTF; J gene: TRBJ1-2; clone size: .; V gene: TRBV28; D gene: .
CDR3 DNA: TGCAGTGCTAGAGGCTCCGGAAGCAGGGGGCTTAGCTACAATGAGCAGTACTTC; CDR3 protein: CSARGSGSRGLSYNEQYF; J gene: TRBJ2-5; clone size: .; V gene: TRBV20-1; D gene: TRBD1
CDR3 DNA: TGTGCCAGCAGGCCGACAGGAAGACGCACAGATACGCAGTATTTT; CDR3 protein: CASRPTGRRTDTQYF; J gene: TRBJ2-3; clone size: .; V gene: TRBV27; D gene: .
CDR3 DNA: TGTGCCAGCATCGCTACGGGGGGAAATGAGCAGTTCTTC; CDR3 protein: CASIATGGNEQFF; J gene: TRBJ2-1; clone size: .; V gene: TRBV12-3/TRBV12-4; D gene: TRBD2
CDR3 DNA: TGCAGCGTTGAAGGGATGCTGTCGAACACTGAAGCTTTCTTT; CDR3 protein: CSVEGMLSNTEAFF; J gene: TRBJ1-1; clone size: many; V gene: TRBV29-1; D gene: .
CDR3 DNA: TGCGCCAGCAGCATCCGGGACCCGGGGGAAGATGAAAAACTGTTTTTT; CDR3 protein: CASSIRDPGEDEKLFF; J gene: TRBJ1-4; clone size: many; V gene: TRBV5-1; D gene: .
CDR3 DNA: TGCGCCAGCAGCTCGGGACGTCCTCAAGAGACCCAGTACTTC; CDR3 protein: CASSSGRPQETQYF; J gene: TRBJ2-5; clone size: many; V gene: TRBV5-1; D gene: .
CDR3 DNA: TGCGCCAGCAGCTTGGGGAACCCTGGGAACACTGAAGCTTTCTTT; CDR3 protein: CASSLGNPGNTEAFF; J gene: TRBJ1-1; clone size: few; V gene: TRBV5-1; D gene: .
CDR3 DNA: TGTGCCAGCAGCCAAGATCATCGGGACAGGGAAATCTATGGCTACACCTTC; CDR3 protein: CASSQDHRDREIYGYTF; J gene: TRBJ1-2; clone size: .; V gene: TRBV14; D gene: TRBD1
CDR3 DNA: TGTGCCAGCAGCCGAGACTGGACAGGGGGGGTAGGCTACACCTTC; CDR3 protein: CASSRDWTGGVGYTF; J gene: TRBJ1-2; clone size: few; V gene: TRBV3-1; D gene: TRBD1
CDR3 DNA: TGTGCCAGCATAGAACAGGGAGTATCCTACGAGCAGTACTTC; CDR3 protein: CASIEQGVSYEQYF; J gene: TRBJ2-7; clone size: few; V gene: TRBV2; D gene: .
CDR3 DNA: TGTGCCAGCAGCCCCCGGACTAGCGGGGGGAGCGCAGATACGCAGTATTTT; CDR3 protein: CASSPRTSGGSADTQYF; J gene: TRBJ2-3; clone size: few; V gene: TRBV7-2; D gene: TRBD2
CDR3 DNA: TGTGCCAGCAGCCTCACTTCCGCGGGGACAGAAGCTTTCTTT; CDR3 protein: CASSLTSAGTEAFF; J gene: TRBJ1-1; clone size: .; V gene: TRBV7-3; D gene: .
CDR3 DNA: TGTGCCAGCAGTGGTCCGGCCACAGAGACCCAGTACTTC; CDR3 protein: CASSGPATETQYF; J gene: TRBJ2-5; clone size: many; V gene: TRBV28; D gene: .
CDR3 DNA: TGTGCCAGCCGTGCCGGGTATGGCACAGATACGCAGTATTTT; CDR3 protein: CASRAGYGTDTQYF; J gene: TRBJ2-3; clone size: few; V gene: TRBV2; D gene: .